This is a list of T cell receptor beta chains from one sample in a study of identical twins. TCRdb reanalysed the 5' RACE reads using MiXCR and keeps one entry per CDR3 protein. This sample carries some 590,000 distinct CDR3 sequences, around 9.6% of them seen once, and the ten largest clones take under 3%. This sample was also put to use in a study of yellow fever vaccine responses in identical twins.

The sample consisted of PBMCs. The receptors shown here come from a woman aged 18-29 years in good health. Each CDR3 is given with its conserved first and last residue. Fields, in order: clone size, D gene, V gene, J gene, CDR3 protein, CDR3 DNA. The D gene is left open where the match is weak. Only part of the rows carry a size: once, few, many, or a class if the clone is expanded.

>few|TRBD1|TRBV11-2|TRBJ2-4
CASSLDRANIQYF
TGTGCCAGCAGCTTGGACAGGGCGAACATTCAGTACTTC
>NA|NA|TRBV20-1|TRBJ2-7
CSAPGVLDEQYF
TGCAGTGCCCCAGGAGTGTTAGACGAGCAGTACTTC
>many|NA|TRBV7-8|TRBJ2-7
CASSNTRPYEQYF
TGTGCCAGCAGTAATACGAGGCCCTACGAGCAGTACTTC
>many|NA|TRBV12-3/TRBV12-4|TRBJ2-2
CASLTSGNTGELFF
TGTGCCAGCCTAACTTCGGGCAACACCGGGGAGCTGTTTTTT
>NA|TRBD2|TRBV20-1|TRBJ2-1
CSAYIAGGNEQFF
TGCAGTGCTTATATAGCGGGAGGGAATGAGCAGTTCTTC
>many|NA|TRBV7-9|TRBJ2-5
CASASRPRMGLETQYF
TGTGCCAGCGCCTCTCGGCCGAGAATGGGGCTTGAGACCCAGTACTTC
>few|NA|TRBV6-2/TRBV6-3|TRBJ2-2
CASSYGYRRGPMVGELFF
TGTGCCAGCAGTTACGGATACAGGAGGGGGCCAATGGTCGGGGAGCTGTTTTTT
>NA|NA|TRBV10-3|TRBJ2-5
CAISELSETMKTQYF
TGTGCCATCAGTGAGTTATCCGAGACAATGAAGACCCAGTACTTC
>NA|NA|TRBV29-1|TRBJ2-5
CSVAITQETQYF
TGCAGCGTTGCGATCACCCAAGAGACCCAGTACTTC
>few|TRBD1|TRBV28|TRBJ2-1
CASSLLTGTGTNEQFF
TGTGCCAGCAGTCTCCTAACCGGGACAGGGACCAATGAGCAGTTCTTC
>few|NA|TRBV27|TRBJ2-1
CASLGGDSYNEQFF
TGTGCCAGCCTGGGCGGGGACTCCTACAATGAGCAGTTCTTC
>many|NA|TRBV7-2|TRBJ2-7
CASSLGGQLLYEQYF
TGTGCCAGCAGCTTAGGAGGCCAGCTGTTATACGAGCAGTACTTC
>few|NA|TRBV6-2/TRBV6-3|TRBJ2-1
CASSFTGNSYNEQFF
TGTGCCAGCAGTTTTACAGGGAACTCCTACAATGAGCAGTTCTTC
>many|NA|TRBV27|TRBJ2-1
CASSRMGIEFF
TGTGCCAGCAGTCGTATGGGGATTGAATTCTTC
>many|NA|TRBV3-1|TRBJ1-5
CASSQDVGQPQHF
TGTGCCAGCAGCCAAGATGTCGGTCAGCCCCAGCATTTT
>few|NA|TRBV5-1|TRBJ2-1
CASSLALAMSSYNEQFF
TGCGCCAGCAGCTTGGCCTTAGCGATGAGCTCCTACAATGAGCAGTTCTTC
>NA|NA|TRBV7-8|TRBJ2-7
CASSLVPGPHEQYF
TGTGCCAGCAGCTTAGTTCCAGGTCCCCACGAGCAGTACTTC
>many|NA|TRBV29-1|TRBJ2-3
CSASGGYTDTQYF
TGCAGCGCGTCCGGGGGATACACAGATACGCAGTATTTT
>NA|TRBD2|TRBV6-2/TRBV6-3|TRBJ2-1
CASRLGLAGVNEQFF
TGTGCCAGCAGACTAGGACTAGCGGGAGTGAATGAGCAGTTCTTC
>NA|TRBD1|TRBV5-1|TRBJ2-1
CASSGGQGTGYNEQFF
TGCGCCAGCAGCGGTGGACAGGGGACAGGTTACAATGAGCAGTTCTTC
>few|NA|TRBV27|TRBJ1-2
CASRGDPYYGYTF
TGTGCCAGCAGGGGGGATCCTTACTATGGCTACACCTTC
>NA|TRBD2|TRBV18|TRBJ2-1
CASSPTGGPGNEQFF
TGTGCCAGCTCACCGACGGGAGGGCCGGGAAATGAGCAGTTCTTC
>many|NA|TRBV12-3/TRBV12-4|TRBJ2-3
CASSWGSSADTQYF
TGTGCCAGCAGTTGGGGAAGTTCCGCGGATACGCAGTATTTT
>few|NA|TRBV29-1|TRBJ2-1
CSVASAGPSYNEQFF
TGCAGCGTGGCCTCTGCGGGTCCTTCCTACAATGAGCAGTTCTTC
>NA|NA|TRBV5-1|TRBJ2-1
CASSLVPNNEQFF
TGCGCCAGCAGCTTGGTTCCCAACAATGAGCAGTTCTTC
>many|TRBD1|TRBV6-2/TRBV6-3|TRBJ2-7
CASSYPNLAGTGRNDEQYF
TGTGCCAGCAGTTACCCGAATCTAGCCGGGACAGGGAGGAACGACGAGCAGTACTTC
>many|TRBD2|TRBV12-3/TRBV12-4|TRBJ2-3
CASSPPGLAGTDTQYF
TGTGCCAGCAGCCCCCCCGGACTAGCGGGCACAGATACGCAGTATTTT
>NA|NA|TRBV20-1|TRBJ2-1
CSARDRRGAVGNEQFF
TGCAGTGCTAGAGATAGGAGGGGGGCAGTAGGCAATGAGCAGTTCTTC
>NA|NA|TRBV19|TRBJ2-7
CASSVRQSYEQYF
TGTGCCAGTAGTGTCCGACAGTCCTACGAGCAGTACTTC
>NA|NA|TRBV29-1|TRBJ2-1
CSVASLNEQFF
TGCAGCGTTGCCTCACTCAATGAGCAGTTCTTC
>many|NA|TRBV12-3/TRBV12-4|TRBJ2-1
CASSVYPGDIEQFF
TGTGCCAGCAGTGTATACCCAGGGGATATTGAGCAGTTCTTC
>few|NA|TRBV27|TRBJ2-7
CASSLGSGMTYEQYF
TGTGCCAGCAGTTTGGGGTCGGGGATGACCTACGAGCAGTACTTC
>NA|TRBD1|TRBV4-1|TRBJ1-4
CASSHRTGIRIEEKLFF
TGCGCCAGCAGCCACCGGACAGGAATACGGATAGAAGAAAAACTGTTTTTT
>many|NA|TRBV5-1|TRBJ2-7
CASSLVTGREQYF
TGCGCCAGCAGCTTGGTGACAGGACGAGAGCAGTACTTC
>few|NA|TRBV10-3|TRBJ2-3
CAISEAAILTDTQYF
TGTGCCATCAGCGAAGCAGCCATCCTCACAGATACGCAGTATTTT
>NA|NA|TRBV5-5|TRBJ2-5
CASSLPSLETQYF
TGTGCCAGCAGCTTGCCTAGCCTAGAGACCCAGTACTTC
>NA|NA|TRBV4-2|TRBJ2-3
CASSQDSPDTQYF
TGTGCCAGCAGCCAAGATAGCCCAGATACGCAGTATTTT
>NA|NA|TRBV24-1|TRBJ1-1
CATSDKDEAFF
TGTGCCACCAGTGATAAAGATGAAGCTTTCTTT
>NA|NA|TRBV14|TRBJ2-5
CASSREALEQETQYF
TGTGCCAGCAGCCGGGAGGCTTTGGAGCAAGAGACCCAGTACTTC
>NA|NA|TRBV7-9|TRBJ2-2
CASRPLGRNTGELFF
TGTGCCAGCAGGCCGTTGGGGAGGAACACCGGGGAGCTGTTTTTT
>NA|NA|TRBV18|TRBJ2-5
CASSPPSTVQETQYF
TGTGCCAGCTCACCACCGTCGACAGTGCAAGAGACCCAGTACTTC
>NA|TRBD2|TRBV7-7|TRBJ2-1
CASSTSGNNEQFF
TGTGCTAGCTCCACTAGCGGGAACAATGAGCAGTTCTTC
>many|NA|TRBV2|TRBJ2-1
CASSSIGAAYEQFF
TGTGCCAGCAGCTCCATCGGGGCGGCATATGAGCAGTTCTTC
>NA|NA|TRBV5-4|TRBJ2-1
CASSLEGTRHGNEQFF
TGTGCCAGCAGCTTGGAAGGTACCCGCCATGGGAATGAGCAGTTCTTC
>few|NA|TRBV7-9|TRBJ2-7
CASSEGVGVLSYEQYF
TGTGCCAGCAGCGAAGGTGTTGGCGTGCTCTCCTACGAGCAGTACTTC
>few|NA|TRBV7-9|TRBJ1-1
CASSSSPGNTEAFF
TGTGCCAGCAGCTCCTCCCCTGGGAACACTGAAGCTTTCTTT
>NA|TRBD1|TRBV7-2|TRBJ2-7
CASSLAGTGAPYEQYF
TGTGCCAGCAGCTTAGCCGGGACAGGTGCCCCCTACGAGCAGTACTTC
>NA|TRBD1|TRBV11-2|TRBJ2-3
CASSWGTELIEITDTQYF
TGTGCCAGCAGCTGGGGGACAGAGTTAATAGAAATCACAGATACGCAGTATTTT
>few|TRBD1|TRBV2|TRBJ2-7
CASTTGGDYEQYF
TGTGCCAGCACGACAGGGGGAGACTACGAGCAGTACTTC
>few|TRBD2|TRBV5-1|TRBJ2-5
CASSQQGGQTQYF
TGCGCCAGCAGCCAGCAGGGAGGGCAGACCCAGTACTTC
>many|TRBD1|TRBV20-1|TRBJ2-7
CSASGTGGYEQYF
TGCAGTGCCTCCGGGACAGGGGGCTACGAGCAGTACTTC